The rows below give T cell receptor beta chains drawn from one sample of a study of human T cells and chemical hapten exposure. TCRdb redid the calling of the RACE reads with MiXCR, one entry per CDR3 protein. The table lists about 51,000 distinct CDR3 sequences, roughly a tenth of them singletons. Sample: whole blood, taken in connection with sensitization to the hapten diphenylcyclopropenone (DPC). Receptor source: a woman aged 40 to 50 with alopecia areata. Some clones in this sample may be carry-over from other donors' samples. The CDR3 runs from the conserved cysteine through the conserved F or W. The D gene is left open where the match is weak. Clone size is stated in some rows and not others, as once, few, many or a class when expanded.

clone_size j_call v_call d_call cdr3_length cdr3_nt cdr3_aa
many TRBJ1-5 TRBV6-5 NA 15 TGTGCCAGCAGCTCTAGGGGGAATAGCAATCAGCCCCAGCATTTT CASSSRGNSNQPQHF
few TRBJ2-3 TRBV28 NA 10 TGTGCCAGCAGTGGCCCCCCGTCGTATTTT CASSGPPSYF
many TRBJ1-4 TRBV4-2 TRBD1 17 TGTGCCAGCAGCCACCGAGGTCGGTGGCAGGGGGATGAAAAACTGTTTTTT CASSHRGRWQGDEKLFF
many TRBJ2-7 TRBV28 NA 16 TGTGCCAGCAGTTTCCGGGGAACCGACTCCGACTACGAGCAGTACTTC CASSFRGTDSDYEQYF
many TRBJ2-7 TRBV5-4 TRBD1 14 TGTGCCAGCAGCCCCACAGGGGAAGGATACGAGCAGTACTTC CASSPTGEGYEQYF
many TRBJ2-1 TRBV5-1 NA 15 TGCGCCAGCAGCTTGACCACACTGGGCGGGGATGAGCAGTTCTTC CASSLTTLGGDEQFF
many TRBJ1-3 TRBV29-1 NA 14 TGCAGCGTTGAAGAGGGATCGGCTGGAAACACCATATATTTT CSVEEGSAGNTIYF
few TRBJ2-7 TRBV28 NA 12 TGTGCCAGCAGTTTATTGGGATTCGAGCAGTACTTC CASSLLGFEQYF
NA TRBJ1-5 TRBV19 NA 16 TGTGCCAGTAGTACGCAGGGTTCATATAGCAATCAGCCCCAGCATTTT CASSTQGSYSNQPQHF
NA TRBJ1-2 TRBV6-5 NA 13 TGTGCCAGCAGTTACCAGGGCAAGGTTGGCTACACCTTC CASSYQGKVGYTF
NA TRBJ2-3 TRBV4-1 NA 13 TGCGCCAGCAGCCCTAGACTTAGTGATACGCAGTATTTT CASSPRLSDTQYF